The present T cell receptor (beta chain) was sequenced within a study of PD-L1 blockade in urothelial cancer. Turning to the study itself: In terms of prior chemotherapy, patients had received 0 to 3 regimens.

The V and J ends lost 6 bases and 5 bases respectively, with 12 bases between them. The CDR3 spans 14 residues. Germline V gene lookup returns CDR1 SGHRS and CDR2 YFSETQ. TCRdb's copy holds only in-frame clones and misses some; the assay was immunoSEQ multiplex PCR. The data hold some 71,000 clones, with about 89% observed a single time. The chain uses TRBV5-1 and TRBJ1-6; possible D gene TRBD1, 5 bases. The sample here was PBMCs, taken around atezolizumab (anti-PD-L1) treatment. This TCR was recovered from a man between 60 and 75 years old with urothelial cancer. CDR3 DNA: TGCGCCAGCACCCGGGACTCGAATAATTCACCCCTCCACTTT. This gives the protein CASTRDSNNSPLHF.